This T cell receptor beta chain was observed in a study of beta chain features in type 1 diabetes. Study-wide points: The VDJ junctions of type 1 diabetes patients carried fewer insertions and more deletions.

It was one heparinised blood draw, averaging about 110 mL, that each donor gave. Without exception, sorted populations had purity beyond 95%. Points on this clone: Its antigen remains unidentified.

Expressed TCRB transcripts got sequenced, as all isolated RNA was reverse transcribed. Naive, central memory and regulatory T cell samples averaged around 3.3 million reads. Only in-frame clones appear in the TCRdb table, and some are missing; sequencing was by immunoSEQ multiplex PCR. The sample consists of hundreds of thousands of clones, 68% of them appearing once. V was shortened by 1 base and J by 0 bases, with 9 bases between the two germline ends. This CDR3 contains 14 residues. The germline CDR1 and CDR2 sequences are GTSNPN and SVGIG (reference sequence). This receptor was obtained from a man aged 30 to 39 in good health. Sequences were obtained from naive CD4+ T cells from blood. This sequence joins TRBV30 and TRBJ2-5; the D gene could be TRBD1 or TRBD2 (5 bases each). The CDR3 sequence is CAWSAGPNQETQYF. The CDR3 DNA reads TGTGCCTGGAGTGCGGGACCGAACCAAGAGACCCAGTACTTC.